Shown below are 20 T cell receptor beta chains from a single sample sequenced in a study of siplizumab effects on memory and regulatory T cells. Using immunoSEQ multiplex PCR, the repertoire was profiled, and TCRdb retains in-frame clones only, with some absent. Among more than 90,000 clones listed, 80% to 95% were seen once. The source material was non-Treg CD4+ T cells sorted from blood. The receptor source for this set is a human donor in good health.

The chain links TRBV19 to TRBJ2-1; D is tentatively TRBD1 or TRBD2 (5 bases each). V gave up 5 bases and J gave up 7 bases, with 21 bases separating them. CDR1 and CDR2 (germline): LNHDA, SQIVND (reference sequence). The CDR3 length is 16 residues. The DNA of the CDR3 is TGTGCCAGTAGTTCCGATCGGGTCAGGGACGAAAATGAGCAGTTCTTC. Residues: CASSSDRVRDENEQFF.

This sequence joins TRBV19 and TRBJ2-7, with D unclear. Trimming removed 4 bases at V and 2 bases at J, with 12 bases between. The germline V gene encodes CDR1 LNHDA and CDR2 SQIVND (reference sequence). The CDR3 contains 14 residues. Here the CDR3 reads CASSTSVRAYEQYF. Written as DNA, the CDR3 is TGTGCCAGTAGTACATCCGTACGAGCCTACGAGCAGTACTTC.

This chain connects TRBV15 to TRBJ2-2; 8 nucleotides match TRBD1. V shed 8 bases, J shed 6 bases, and the junction held 8 bases outside the gene matches. Germline CDR1 is LNHNV and CDR2 is YYDKDF (reference sequence). This CDR3 is built from 14 residues. CDR3 coding DNA: TGTGCCACCCGACGACAGGGGTTGGCCGGGGAGCTGTTTTTT. Translating gives CATRRQGLAGELFF. The variable domain in full, with the rest retrieved from reference TRBV15 and TRBJ2-2, is DAMVIQNPRYQVTQFGKPVTLSCSQTLNHNVMYWYQQKSSQAPKLLFHYYDKDFNNEADTPDNFQSRRPNTSFCFLDIRSPGLGDTAMYLCATRRQGLAGELFFGEGSRLTVL.

The gene calls are TRBV7-2 and TRBJ2-5; D is ambiguous. Germline V gene lookup returns CDR1 SGHTA and CDR2 FQGNSA. Trimming pared 4 bases from V and 5 bases from J, leaving 11 bases between. CDR3 length equals 13 residues. The DNA of the CDR3 is TGTGCCAGCAGCTCCGTGGAGTTTGAGACCCAGTACTTC. The encoded protein is CASSSVEFETQYF. The complete variable domain, with remaining parts taken from reference TRBV7-2 and TRBJ2-5, reads GAGVSQSPSNKVTEKGKDVELRCDPISGHTALYWYRQSLGQGLEFLIYFQGNSAPDKSGLPSDRFSAERTGGSVSTLTIQRTQQEDSAVYLCASSSVEFETQYFGPGTRLLVL.

The chain uses TRBV9 and TRBJ2-3; 12 bases agree with TRBD2. The CDR3 runs 16 residues. V was clipped by 5 bases and J by 4 bases; unmatched bases: 8. CDR1 SGDLS and CDR2 YYNGEE come from the germline V gene. DNA of the CDR3: TGTGCCAGCAGTCGCTCGACTAGCGGGAGTTCAGATACGCAGTATTTT. Translating it yields CASSRSTSGSSDTQYF.

The rearrangement joins TRBV12-5 to TRBJ2-5; D may be TRBD1 (5 bases). Trimming stripped 1 base from V and 0 bases from J, with 6 bases between. Germline loops: CDR1 LGHNT, CDR2 FRNRAP. The CDR3 spans 14 residues. The CDR3 region is CASGLGQYQETQYF. CDR3 coding DNA: TGTGCTAGTGGTTTGGGACAGTACCAAGAGACCCAGTACTTC.

In its sample, this clone was seen once. The chain couples TRBV5-1 to TRBJ2-5, with 7 bases identical to TRBD2. CDR1 and CDR2 (germline): SGHRS, YFSETQ. Trimming cost V 0 bases and J 2 bases; bases outside gene matches: 7. The CDR3 consists of 16 residues. CDR3 in DNA: TGCGCCAGCAGCTTGGGTGTGGGAGGGTTACAAGAGACCCAGTACTTC. Translation: CASSLGVGGLQETQYF.

The genes are TRBV5-1 and TRBJ1-3; TRBD1 is a possible D gene (6 bases). The CDR3 is made up of 17 amino acids. Germline-derived CDR1 and CDR2 are SGHRS and YFSETQ. Trimming left V 5 bases short and J 0 bases short, with 18 bases between. The CDR3 region is CASSLGGTESSGNTIYF. CDR3 bases: TGCGCCAGCAGTTTAGGGGGGACGGAAAGCTCTGGAAACACCATATATTTT.

The chain combines TRBV5-1 with TRBJ2-6, with TRBD2 as a possible D gene (6 bases). In germline, CDR1 is SGHRS, CDR2 YFSETQ. The CDR3 totals 18 residues. V lost 4 bases, J lost 0 bases, and 17 bases lay in between. The CDR3 DNA sequence: TGCGCCAGCAGCCCGGTTAAGGGAGGCCCCTCTGGGGCCAACGTCCTGACTTTC. Translation: CASSPVKGGPSGANVLTF. Supplemented by reference TRBV5-1 and TRBJ2-6, the full variable domain reads KAGVTQTPRYLIKTRGQQVTLSCSPISGHRSVSWYQQTPGQGLQFLFEYFSETQRNKGNFPGRFSGRQFSNSRSEMNVSTLELGDSALYLCASSPVKGGPSGANVLTFGAGSRLTVL.

The chain recombines TRBV7-9 with TRBJ1-5; D is unclear. The germline CDR1 and CDR2 sequences are SEHNR and FQNEAQ (reference sequence). V lost 4 bases to trimming and J lost 7 bases, with 8 bases between them. CDR3 length: 12 residues. The CDR3: CASSSLGQPQHF. The CDR3 region has the DNA TGTGCCAGCAGCTCCCTGGGGCAGCCCCAGCATTTT.

The chain carries TRBV6-6 and TRBJ1-2, with 7 bases that match TRBD1. Germline CDR1 reads MNHNY; CDR2 reads SVGAGI (reference sequence). CDR3 length: 13 amino acids. V lost 6 bases, J lost 0 bases, and 1 base stayed unmatched. The CDR3 DNA sequence: TGTGCCAGCAGGGGGACAGCTAACTATGGCTACACCTTC. Protein sequence: CASRGTANYGYTF.

The chain employs TRBV19 and TRBJ2-5; 8 nucleotides match TRBD2. CDR1 and CDR2 from the germline V gene are LNHDA and SQIVND (reference sequence). Trimming cost V 7 bases and J 2 bases; bases outside gene matches: 12. The CDR3 spans 16 residues. The CDR3 here is CASTSHKAGGQETQYF. In DNA form, the CDR3 reads TGTGCCAGTACAAGCCACAAGGCGGGAGGACAAGAGACCCAGTACTTC.

Details on this clone: At one of its ends the junction is not consistent with the germline gene, which may arise from a read error. This sequence joins TRBV6-1 and TRBJ2-7, with D hard to call. The CDR3 has 14 amino acids. In germline, CDR1 is MNHNS, CDR2 SASEGT. The chain's CDR3 is CASTRATDLYEQCF. CDR3 DNA sequence: TGTGCCAGCACCCGGGCGACGGACCTTTACGAGCAGTGCTTC.

This clone was observed once. The chain combines TRBV19 with TRBJ2-6; tentative D call: TRBD1 (6 bases). V shed 6 bases and J shed 0 bases, with 18 bases lying between them. Germline assignment: CDR1 LNHDA and CDR2 SQIVND (reference sequence). The CDR3 runs 18 residues. The CDR3: CASRAIPGQGSGANVLTF. The CDR3 DNA follows: TGTGCCAGTAGGGCCATCCCGGGACAAGGCTCTGGGGCCAACGTCCTGACTTTC.

The V and J genes are TRBV6-6 and TRBJ2-2; D might be TRBD1 (5 bases). CDR3 length: 14 amino acids. The V end was cut by 5 bases, the J end by 2 bases, with 9 bases between. The germline CDR1 and CDR2 sequences are MNHNY and SVGAGI (reference sequence). CDR3 amino acids: CASSTRVNTGELFF. Here the CDR3 DNA reads TGTGCCAGCAGTACCAGGGTAAACACCGGGGAGCTGTTTTTT.

This CDR3 reads CASSVGESELYYTQYF. Here the CDR3 DNA reads TGTGCCAGCAGCGTAGGTGAATCAGAATTATATTATACGCAGTATTTT. V and J are TRBV9 and TRBJ2-3; D remains ambiguous. V was clipped by 0 bases and J by 7 bases, with 18 bases between them. The CDR3 is made up of 16 amino acids. Looked up from germline, CDR1 is SGDLS and CDR2 is YYNGEE. The variable domain in full, completed from reference TRBV9 and TRBJ2-3, reads DSGVTQTPKHLITATGQRVTLRCSPRSGDLSVYWYQQSLDQGLQFLIQYYNGEERAKGNILERFSAQQFPDLHSELNLSSLELGDSALYFCASSVGESELYYTQYFGPGTRLTVL.

The chain uses TRBV11-2 and TRBJ2-5; the D is unclear. Germline V gives CDR1 SGHAT, CDR2 FQNNGV. The CDR3 loop spans 15 amino acids. V gave up 0 bases and J gave up 5 bases, with 13 bases separating them. CDR3 sequence: CASSLEVSVRETQYF. The CDR3 DNA sequence: TGTGCCAGCAGCTTAGAGGTCAGCGTGAGGGAGACCCAGTACTTC.

This clone was picked up a small number of times. This sequence joins TRBV28 and TRBJ1-5, with unresolved D. Germline V lookup: CDR1 MDHEN, CDR2 SYDVKM. The CDR3 consists of 14 residues. V gave up 3 bases and J gave up 5 bases, with 11 bases separating them. The chain's CDR3 is CASSLGRRDQPQHF. The CDR3 DNA reads as TGTGCCAGCAGTTTGGGCCGGAGAGATCAGCCCCAGCATTTT.

The chain uses TRBV19 and TRBJ2-6; D may correspond to TRBD1 or TRBD2 (5 bases each). Trimming removed 3 bases from V and 0 bases from J, with 15 bases in between. There are 18 residues in the CDR3. Germline V gene sequence: CDR1 LNHDA, CDR2 SQIVND (reference sequence). CDR3 region: CASSIGPGPHSGANVLTF. CDR3 nucleotide sequence: TGTGCCAGTAGTATTGGTCCGGGACCGCACTCTGGGGCCAACGTCCTGACTTTC.

The J gene is TRBJ2-7, the V gene TRBV6-1; the match to TRBD1 covers 7 bases. V lost 4 bases and J lost 6; bases outside the gene matches: 12. This CDR3 has 15 amino acids. The germline CDR1 and CDR2 sequences are MNHNS and SASEGT. CDR3 bases: TGTGCCAGCAGTGGAGGGTCAGGGGGACGACGCGAGCAGTACTTC. It is translated as CASSGGSGGRREQYF.